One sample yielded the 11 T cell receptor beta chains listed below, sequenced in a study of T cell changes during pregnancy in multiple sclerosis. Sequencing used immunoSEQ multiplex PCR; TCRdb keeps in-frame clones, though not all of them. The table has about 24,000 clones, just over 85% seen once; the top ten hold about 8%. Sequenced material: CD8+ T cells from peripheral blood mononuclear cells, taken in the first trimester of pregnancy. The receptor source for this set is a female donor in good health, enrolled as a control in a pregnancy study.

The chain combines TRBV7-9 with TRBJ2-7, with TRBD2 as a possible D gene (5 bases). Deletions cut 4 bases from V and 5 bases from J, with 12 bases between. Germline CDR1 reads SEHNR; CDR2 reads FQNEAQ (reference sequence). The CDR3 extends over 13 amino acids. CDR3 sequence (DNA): TGTGCCAGCAGCTCTACTAGAGAAGACGAGCAGTACTTC. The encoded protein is CASSSTREDEQYF.

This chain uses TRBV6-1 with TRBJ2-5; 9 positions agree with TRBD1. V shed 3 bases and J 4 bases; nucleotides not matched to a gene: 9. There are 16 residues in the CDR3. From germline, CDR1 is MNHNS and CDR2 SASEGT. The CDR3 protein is CASSETPGQGRETQYF. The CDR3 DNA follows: TGTGCCAGCAGTGAGACACCGGGACAGGGTCGAGAGACCCAGTACTTC.

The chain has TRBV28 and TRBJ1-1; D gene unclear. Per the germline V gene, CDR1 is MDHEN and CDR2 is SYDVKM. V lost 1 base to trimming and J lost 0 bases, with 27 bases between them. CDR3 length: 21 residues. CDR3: CASSLFSPIRRVGPMNTEAFF. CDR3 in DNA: TGTGCCAGCAGTTTATTTTCCCCCATCCGGAGGGTCGGCCCGATGAACACTGAAGCTTTCTTT.

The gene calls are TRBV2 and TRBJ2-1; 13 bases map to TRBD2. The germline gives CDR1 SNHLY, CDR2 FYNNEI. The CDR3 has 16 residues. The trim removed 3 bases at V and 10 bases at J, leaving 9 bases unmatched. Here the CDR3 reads CASSETSGGLAGEQFF. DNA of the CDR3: TGTGCCAGCAGTGAGACTAGCGGGGGGCTAGCGGGAGAGCAGTTCTTC. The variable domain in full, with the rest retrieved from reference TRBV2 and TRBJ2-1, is EPEVTQTPSHQVTQMGQEVILRCVPISNHLYFYWYRQILGQKVEFLVSFYNNEISEKSEIFDDQFSVERPDGSNFTLKIRSTKLEDSAMYFCASSETSGGLAGEQFFGPGTRLTVL.

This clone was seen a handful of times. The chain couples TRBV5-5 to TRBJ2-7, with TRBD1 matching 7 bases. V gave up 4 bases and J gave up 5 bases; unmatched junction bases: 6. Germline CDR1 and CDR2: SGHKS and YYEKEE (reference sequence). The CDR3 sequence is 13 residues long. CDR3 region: CASSPTGNHEQYF. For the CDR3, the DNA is TGTGCCAGCAGCCCGACAGGGAACCACGAGCAGTACTTC.

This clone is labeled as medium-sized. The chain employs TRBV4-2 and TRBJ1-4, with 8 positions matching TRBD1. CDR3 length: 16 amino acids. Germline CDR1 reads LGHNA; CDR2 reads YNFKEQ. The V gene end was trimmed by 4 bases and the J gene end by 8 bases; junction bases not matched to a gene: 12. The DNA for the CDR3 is TGTGCCAGCAGCCTGAATGTGCAGGGGGCGAACGAAAAACTGTTTTTT. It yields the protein CASSLNVQGANEKLFF.

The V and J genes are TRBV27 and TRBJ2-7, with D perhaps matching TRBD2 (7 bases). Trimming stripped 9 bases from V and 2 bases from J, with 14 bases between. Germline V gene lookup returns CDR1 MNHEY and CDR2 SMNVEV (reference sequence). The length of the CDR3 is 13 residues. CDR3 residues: CASSKGGPYEQYF. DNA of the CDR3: TGTGCCAGTTCAAAGGGGGGGCCCTACGAGCAGTACTTC.

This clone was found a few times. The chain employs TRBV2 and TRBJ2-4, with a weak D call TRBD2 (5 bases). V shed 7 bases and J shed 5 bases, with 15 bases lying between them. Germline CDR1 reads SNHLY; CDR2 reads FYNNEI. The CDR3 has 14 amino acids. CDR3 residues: CASTQRYGENIQYF. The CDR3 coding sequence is TGTGCCAGCACGCAGAGGTACGGGGAAAACATTCAGTACTTC.

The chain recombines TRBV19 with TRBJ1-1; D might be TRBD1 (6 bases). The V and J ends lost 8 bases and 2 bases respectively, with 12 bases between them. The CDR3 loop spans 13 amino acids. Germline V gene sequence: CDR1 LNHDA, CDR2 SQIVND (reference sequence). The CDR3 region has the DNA TGTGCCAGTTACAGGGAACCCAACACTGAAGCTTTCTTT. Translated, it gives CASYREPNTEAFF.

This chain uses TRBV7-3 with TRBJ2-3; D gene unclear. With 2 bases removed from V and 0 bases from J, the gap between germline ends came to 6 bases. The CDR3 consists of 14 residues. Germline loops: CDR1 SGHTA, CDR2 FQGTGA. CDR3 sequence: CASSLGQSTDTQYF. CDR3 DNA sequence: TGTGCCAGCAGCTTAGGGCAAAGCACAGATACGCAGTATTTT.

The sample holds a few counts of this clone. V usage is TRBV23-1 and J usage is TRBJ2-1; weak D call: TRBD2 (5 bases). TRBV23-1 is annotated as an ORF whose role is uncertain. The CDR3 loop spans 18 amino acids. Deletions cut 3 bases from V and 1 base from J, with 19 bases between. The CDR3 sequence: CASSHGSSQMGSYNEQFF. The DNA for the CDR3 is TGCGCCAGCAGTCATGGGAGCTCCCAAATGGGGTCCTACAATGAGCAGTTCTTC.